The 31 T cell receptor beta chains reported below all come from one sample, sequenced in a study of cytomegalovirus exposure and HLA in healthy donors. Primers for the PCR totalled 60 Vbeta and 13 Jbeta. TCRdb's copy holds only in-frame clones and misses some; the assay was immunoSEQ multiplex PCR. The sample carries tens of thousands of clones, 79% recorded once. The specimen sequenced was PBMCs. All receptors come from a woman aged 40 to 49 in good health and CMV-seropositive.

The chain uses TRBV18 and TRBJ1-6, with 9 bases identical to TRBD1. Trimming at V came to 6 bases and at J to 6 bases, leaving 3 bases not matched to a gene. The germline V gene encodes CDR1 KGHSH and CDR2 LQKENI. The CDR3 extends over 14 amino acids. The CDR3 DNA sequence: TGTGCCAGCTCTCGGGACAGGGCTAATTCACCCCTCCACTTT. Its protein product is CASSRDRANSPLHF.

The rearrangement joins TRBV12-5 to TRBJ2-3; 10 bases align to TRBD2. The CDR3 sequence is 15 residues long. The germline V gene has CDR1 LGHNT and CDR2 FRNRAP. V trimming: 7 bases; J trimming: 1 base; junction bases outside the gene matches: 5. CDR3 residues: CASALGTSGTDTQYF. In nucleotides, the CDR3 is TGTGCTAGTGCTCTCGGGACTAGCGGCACAGATACGCAGTATTTT.

V is TRBV6-4 and J is TRBJ2-1; 7 bases match TRBD1. Unmatched junction bases numbered 4, after V lost 3 bases and J lost 8 bases. This CDR3 has 13 residues. The germline CDR1 and CDR2 sequences are MRHNA and SNTAGT. The CDR3 loop is CASSEDRVHEQFF. DNA for the CDR3: TGTGCCAGCAGTGAAGACAGGGTCCATGAGCAGTTCTTC.

The gene calls are TRBV25-1 and TRBJ2-6; D is uncertain. Trimming shortened V by 4 bases and J by 1 base, and 2 bases separated the two germline ends. This CDR3 region has 13 residues. Per germline, CDR1 MGHDK and CDR2 SYGVNS. CDR3 sequence reads: CASSASGANVLTF. CDR3 nucleotides: TGTGCCAGCAGTGCGTCTGGGGCCAACGTCCTGACTTTC. Full variable domain (outside the CDR3, taken from reference TRBV25-1 and TRBJ2-6): EADIYQTPRYLVIGTGKKITLECSQTMGHDKMYWYQQDPGMELHLIHYSYGVNSTEKGDLSSESTVSRIRTEHFPLTLESARPSHTSQYLCASSASGANVLTFGAGSRLTVL.

The chain has TRBV30 and TRBJ1-4; maybe TRBD1 (5 bases). Germline V gene lookup returns CDR1 GTSNPN and CDR2 SVGIG (reference sequence). V lost 1 base, J lost 4 bases, and 7 bases lay in between. The CDR3 sequence is 13 residues long. The CDR3 loop is CAWSGGVNEKLFF. CDR3 bases: TGTGCCTGGAGTGGGGGGGTTAATGAAAAACTGTTTTTT.

The chain employs TRBV2 and TRBJ1-5; D not resolved. V dropped 7 bases and J dropped 7 bases, with 17 bases sitting between them. CDR1 and CDR2 (germline): SNHLY, FYNNEI. The CDR3 is made up of 14 amino acids. The CDR3 reads CASTRDGSGQPQHF. CDR3 DNA: TGTGCCAGCACCCGAGATGGATCAGGCCAGCCCCAGCATTTT.

This clone was observed a handful of times. The rearrangement joins TRBV7-8 to TRBJ1-1; TRBD1 is a possible D gene (5 bases). From germline, CDR1 is SGHVS and CDR2 FQNEAQ. The V gene lost 6 bases and the J gene lost 5 bases, with 16 bases spanning the gap. CDR3 size: 14 residues. CDR3 DNA: TGTGCCAGCAGGCCGAGACAGAGAGTAACTGAAGCTTTCTTT. The encoded protein is CASRPRQRVTEAFF.

V gene TRBV27 combines with J gene TRBJ2-3; 7 bases agree with TRBD1. Trimming at V came to 2 bases and at J to 14 bases, leaving 7 bases not matched to a gene. CDR3 size: 12 residues. In germline, CDR1 is MNHEY, CDR2 SMNVEV (reference sequence). The DNA of the CDR3 is TGTGCCAGCAGTTTAGGGACAGCTAGATGGTATTTT. As protein: CASSLGTARWYF.

This chain uses TRBV6-5 with TRBJ2-7, with 16 bases identical to TRBD2. The germline CDR1 and CDR2 sequences are MNHEY and SVGAGI. This CDR3 is 14 amino acids long. Trimming cost V 9 bases and J 7 bases; bases outside gene matches: 6. CDR3 sequence (DNA): TGTGCCAGTGGGACTAGCGGGAGGGCGTTTGAGCAGTACTTC. Encoded protein: CASGTSGRAFEQYF.

The chain couples TRBV5-1 to TRBJ2-1, with TRBD2 identical over 10 bases. V shed 4 bases and J 8 bases; nucleotides not matched to a gene: 9. The length of the CDR3 is 15 residues. Germline V gives CDR1 SGHRS, CDR2 YFSETQ. DNA of the CDR3: TGCGCCAGCAGCCTTTCTAGCGGGAGCAGAGATGAGCAGTTCTTC. As protein: CASSLSSGSRDEQFF.

V gene TRBV23-1 combines with J gene TRBJ2-1; maybe TRBD2 (5 bases). TRBV23-1 is recorded as an ORF, its role being uncertain. The CDR3 length is 12 residues. The ends were cut back, 1 base at V and 7 bases at J, with 5 bases in the middle. DNA of the CDR3: TGCGCCAGCAGTCAATGGAGGAATGAGCAGTTCTTC. Its protein product is CASSQWRNEQFF.

V usage is TRBV4-2 and J usage is TRBJ1-2; D call uncertain. CDR3 length: 18 residues. The V gene's germline CDR1 is LGHNA and CDR2 YNFKEQ. Trimming cost V 0 bases and J 1 base, with 18 bases left between them. The CDR3: CASSQDRGGSSFNYGYTF. The DNA of the CDR3 is TGTGCCAGCAGCCAAGATCGTGGCGGATCCTCTTTTAACTATGGCTACACCTTC.

This chain links TRBV27 with TRBJ2-5, with D possibly TRBD1 on 6 matching bases. The CDR3 is 15 residues long. Germline V CDR1 and CDR2: MNHEY, SMNVEV (reference sequence). Between the trimmed V and J ends, which lost 3 bases and 2 bases, there was a span of 13 bases. The CDR3 bases are TGTGCCAGCAGTTTGTTGGGGGCGGCTCAAGAGACCCAGTACTTC. Its translation: CASSLLGAAQETQYF.

The rearrangement uses TRBV18 and TRBJ1-3; the D is unclear. The CDR3 consists of 13 residues. Germline loops: CDR1 KGHSH, CDR2 LQKENI. Trimming cost V 8 bases and J 0 bases, with 8 bases left between them. This chain's CDR3 is CASTARSGNTIYF. The DNA of the CDR3 is TGTGCCAGCACTGCACGCTCTGGAAACACCATATATTTT.

The chain recombines TRBV6-5 with TRBJ2-7, with TRBD2 as a possible D gene (7 bases). Trimming removed 7 bases from V and 2 bases from J, with 18 bases in between. Germline loops: CDR1 MNHEY, CDR2 SVGAGI. This CDR3 has 15 amino acids. The CDR3 loop reads CASTKGGGGPYEQYF. The CDR3 coding sequence is TGTGCCAGCACGAAGGGAGGGGGGGGCCCCTACGAGCAGTACTTC.

The gene calls are TRBV9 and TRBJ2-1; D perhaps matches TRBD2 (5 bases). Germline V gene lookup returns CDR1 SGDLS and CDR2 YYNGEE. The length of the CDR3 is 15 residues. V dropped 4 bases and J dropped 2 bases, with 13 bases sitting between them. The CDR3 protein is CASSLGSGTYNEQFF. In DNA form, the CDR3 reads TGTGCCAGCAGCTTAGGTTCGGGGACCTACAATGAGCAGTTCTTC.

This chain joins TRBV2 and TRBJ1-1; D call uncertain. The germline V gene encodes CDR1 SNHLY and CDR2 FYNNEI. The CDR3 consists of 11 residues. V was clipped by 5 bases and J by 8 bases, with 9 bases between them. The CDR3 is CASSPRAEAFF. In nucleotides, the CDR3 is TGTGCCAGCAGTCCGCGAGCAGAAGCTTTCTTT.

J is TRBJ1-5 and V is TRBV7-8; D ambiguous. CDR1 is SGHVS and CDR2 is FQNEAQ in the germline V gene. The CDR3 has 15 residues. V was pared by 5 bases and J by 2 bases, with 13 bases between. The CDR3 sequence is CASSPLLLGNQPQHF. The CDR3 DNA is TGTGCCAGCAGCCCACTACTTTTAGGCAATCAGCCCCAGCATTTT.

The chain is built from TRBV18 and TRBJ2-3, with D perhaps TRBD2 (6 bases). The CDR3 is 15 amino acids. In germline, CDR1 is KGHSH, CDR2 LQKENI. The V and J ends lost 4 bases and 2 bases respectively, with 13 bases between them. This CDR3 is CASSLSRGDTDTQYF. The CDR3 bases are TGTGCCAGCTCACTTTCGCGGGGAGACACAGATACGCAGTATTTT. Using reference TRBV18 and TRBJ2-3 for the parts outside the CDR3, the full variable domain is NAGVMQNPRHLVRRRGQEARLRCSPMKGHSHVYWYRQLPEEGLKFMVYLQKENIIDESGMPKERFSAEFPKEGPSILRIQQVVRGDSAAYFCASSLSRGDTDTQYFGPGTRLTVL.

The rearrangement uses TRBV5-4 and TRBJ2-3, with D possibly being TRBD1 (6 bases). The germline gives CDR1 SGHNT, CDR2 YYREEE (reference sequence). This CDR3 is 13 amino acids long. V lost 4 bases and J 7 bases, leaving 13 bases between the germline ends. CDR3 bases: TGTGCCAGCAGCAACACGGACAGCTATACGCAGTATTTT. Its protein product is CASSNTDSYTQYF. The full variable domain, completed using reference TRBV5-4 and TRBJ2-3, is ETGVTQSPTHLIKTRGQQVTLRCSSQSGHNTVSWYQQALGQGPQFIFQYYREEENGRGNFPPRFSGLQFPNYSSELNVNALELDDSALYLCASSNTDSYTQYFGPGTRLTVL.

Only one count was recorded for this clone. The chain has TRBV7-8 and TRBJ1-1; D is unresolved. The CDR3 runs to 13 residues. Germline assignment: CDR1 SGHVS and CDR2 FQNEAQ. V gave up 1 base and J gave up 14 bases, with 17 bases separating them. Here the CDR3 reads CASSLGFRLENFF. The CDR3 DNA reads as TGTGCCAGCAGCTTAGGATTCCGCCTAGAGAACTTCTTT.

The sample holds a few counts of this clone. V gene TRBV27 combines with J gene TRBJ2-7, with TRBD2 matching over 11 bases. CDR1 and CDR2 (germline): MNHEY, SMNVEV (reference sequence). The CDR3 has 16 residues. J gave up 3 bases and V 4 bases, and 8 bases lay outside the gene matches. CDR3 in DNA: TGTGCCAGCAGTTCCTTCGGGACTAGCGGCGTCTACGAGCAGTACTTC. Residues: CASSSFGTSGVYEQYF.

V is TRBV6-4 and J is TRBJ2-1; 11 bases agree with TRBD2. CDR1 is MRHNA and CDR2 is SNTAGT in the germline V gene. With V trimmed by 6 bases and J by 9 bases, 7 bases remained unmatched. The CDR3 runs to 14 residues. Here the CDR3 reads CASSLTSGSFEQFF. Written as DNA, the CDR3 is TGTGCCAGCAGCCTTACTAGCGGGAGCTTTGAGCAGTTCTTC.

The rearrangement uses TRBV7-8 and TRBJ2-5, with 8 bases aligning to TRBD2. There are 15 residues in the CDR3. Germline V CDR1 and CDR2: SGHVS, FQNEAQ. After removal of 5 bases from V and 1 base from J, the junction contained 6 bases not matched to a gene. The CDR3 DNA reads as TGTGCCAGCAGCCGGAGCGGGGGCATCCAAGAGACCCAGTACTTC. As protein: CASSRSGGIQETQYF.

The chain has TRBV2 and TRBJ1-5; D uncertain. V lost 7 bases to trimming and J lost 0 bases, with 13 bases between them. Germline CDR1 reads SNHLY; CDR2 reads FYNNEI. CDR3 length equals 15 residues. The CDR3: CASTVGRGSNQPQHF. The DNA of the CDR3 is TGTGCCAGCACAGTCGGGCGGGGTAGCAATCAGCCCCAGCATTTT.

This sequence joins TRBV7-9 and TRBJ2-1, with 14 bases that match TRBD2. Germline CDR1 is SEHNR and CDR2 is FQNEAQ (reference sequence). Trimming removed 5 bases from V and 2 bases from J; junction bases left unmatched: 8. The CDR3 consists of 18 residues. The CDR3 here is CASSTGTSGRPTYNEQFF. CDR3 bases: TGTGCCAGCAGCACGGGGACTAGCGGGAGACCTACCTACAATGAGCAGTTCTTC.

V usage is TRBV5-1 and J usage is TRBJ1-2; TRBD1 agrees at 10 bases. The V segment lost 3 bases and the J segment 8 bases; nucleotides outside the gene matches: 7. Germline CDR1 and CDR2: SGHRS and YFSETQ. The CDR3 sequence is 14 residues long. CDR3 protein: CASSSTGGVWGYTF. CDR3 bases: TGCGCCAGCAGCTCGACAGGGGGCGTCTGGGGCTACACCTTC.

This chain joins TRBV25-1 and TRBJ1-2, with D possibly matching TRBD1 (6 bases). Germline V gives CDR1 MGHDK, CDR2 SYGVNS. V was pared by 7 bases and J by 0 bases, with 18 bases between. CDR3 length: 16 residues. CDR3 in DNA: TGTGCCAGCATCGGGACCCCGGACAGTTCTAACTATGGCTACACCTTC. The encoded protein is CASIGTPDSSNYGYTF.

The CDR3 sequence: CSGKDGSPNYGYTF. The CDR3 DNA reads as TGCAGCGGGAAGGACGGGAGTCCTAACTATGGCTACACCTTC. J is TRBJ1-2 and V is TRBV29-1; D unclear. Trimming pared 7 bases from V and 0 bases from J, leaving 15 bases between. The V gene's germline CDR1 is SQVTM and CDR2 ANQGSEA. CDR3 length: 14 amino acids.

The chain recombines TRBV19 with TRBJ2-5; D is perhaps TRBD1 (6 bases). Between the trimmed V and J ends, which lost 10 bases and 2 bases, there was a span of 17 bases. This CDR3 spans 14 amino acids. Germline-derived CDR1 and CDR2 are LNHDA and SQIVND (reference sequence). CDR3 protein: CATARDTRQETQYF. In DNA form, the CDR3 reads TGTGCCACCGCACGGGACACCCGACAAGAGACCCAGTACTTC.

The rearrangement uses TRBV30 and TRBJ2-1; 12 positions agree with TRBD2. V lost 5 bases, J lost 7 bases, and 12 bases stayed unmatched. The CDR3 has 16 residues. Germline V lookup: CDR1 GTSNPN, CDR2 SVGIG (reference sequence). This CDR3 is CAWSPPLAGGGNEQFF. CDR3 bases: TGTGCCTGGTCTCCCCCACTAGCGGGAGGAGGAAATGAGCAGTTCTTC.